This TCR beta chain was recovered during a study of Ad26.COV2.S vaccination and SARS-CoV-2 variants (dated by TCRdb to about 2021). In terms of the full investigation: Vaccine-arm donors were drawn from COV1001, a multicentre, randomized, double-blind, placebo-controlled phase I-IIa trial of Ad26.COV2.S in healthy adults. Ad26.COV2.S was administered intramuscularly at 5 x 10^10 or 1 x 10^11 viral particles, either as a single shot or as two shots given 56 days apart. The specificity and breadth of SARS-CoV-2-reactive T cell receptors after Ad26.COV2.S vaccination were assessed by TCRbeta repertoire sequencing. A total of some 30 samples were included in the TCR-sequenced set, comprising about 20 Ad26.COV2.S vaccine recipients, 5 placebo recipients and 8 SARS-CoV-2 convalescent individuals. Trial participants were randomized into five groups of five: low-dose or high-dose Ad26.COV2.S given once or twice, or placebo on both occasions. Throughout the experiments and outcome assessment, investigators stayed blinded to trial group allocation. Summary of the overall study and its limitations: The authors noted that the TCR breadth and depth analyses may have underestimated total T cell responses. The study was not powered to compare responses between vaccine doses or regimens. Substantial breadth of spike-specific CD8+ and CD4+ T cell responses was reported after vaccination. Non-spike TCR breadth was comparable between vaccine and placebo recipients, consistent with the vaccine containing only spike. Spike-specific TCR breadth was higher in Ad26.COV2.S recipients than in placebo recipients (P = 0.0014).

Details on this clone: It lacks a known antigen. Per-base quality was not reported, and no clone a single base away is much larger than it.

TCRbeta CDR3 regions were sequenced with the immunoSEQ Assay. After extraction, genomic DNA underwent amplification by bias-controlled multiplex PCR, followed by high-throughput sequencing. On the study's bioinformatics: To quantify the absolute abundance of every unique TCRbeta CDR3 region, sequences were collapsed and filtered. T cell fraction was estimated by normalization of TCRbeta template counts to usable DNA, with usable DNA being measured through amplification of reference genes present in all nucleated cells. Repertoire TCRs were annotated as SARS-CoV-2-specific by exact matching of V gene, CDR3 amino acid sequence and J gene to a known reactive TCR set. The reference SARS-CoV-2 TCR set was derived from MIRA and filtered for enrichment in COVID-19-positive ImmuneCODE repertoires, a step that removed public or cross-reactive TCRs. Using the MIRA antigens, annotated TCRs were further analysed by specific ORF or by position within an ORF. Depth was the summed frequency of annotated unique rearrangements, while breadth was defined as annotated unique rearrangements over total unique productive rearrangements. TCR breadth was compared between groups using two-sided Wilcoxon rank-sum tests. TCRdb took over this immuneACCESS table, retaining in-frame rearrangements with V and J assigned. Such tables are incomplete; in checked studies, under half of the missing clones stem from an unresolved V gene, and the remainder is unexplained. D and trimming come from the DNA, and the V and J calls and clone size come from that table. Counted in this sample were 300,000 to 350,000 clones; roughly 90% of them appeared once. Of the sample, around 11% is held by the ten largest clones.

According to the germline V gene, CDR1 reads MDHEN and CDR2 reads SYDVKM. There are 15 amino acids in the CDR3, from cysteine to phenylalanine inclusive. Of the read, only the CDR3 DNA is kept; its 45 bases are in frame from base 1. V gives up 7 bases and J gives up 3 bases, and the segment between their germline ends measures 16 bases. The treatment or condition tag for this specimen amounts to: around 19 received Ad26.COV2.S at low or high dose, single or two shots; several received placebo; per-sample allocation not given. For vaccine and placebo recipients, repertoires were sequenced using samples collected on day 63 after the first injection. In Cohort 1b, around 23 adults aged 18-55 years were enrolled at a single site in Boston, USA, between 29 July and 7 August 2020. Ad26.COV2.S consisted of a replication-incompetent adenovirus type 26 vector by which a prefusion-stabilized SARS-CoV-2 spike protein from the original Wuhan strain was expressed.

This receptor was obtained from a person aged 18-60 years who received the Ad26.COV2.S COVID-19 vaccine or a placebo. The rearranged chain carries TRBV28 and TRBJ1-3; matching of 6 bases hints at TRBD1 as the D gene. The specimen comprised peripheral blood, sampled in a trial of Ad26.COV2.S vaccine versus placebo. The DNA sequence follows: TGTGCCAGCACGGGACGGGGGGCTCTTGGAAACACCATATATTTT. Its amino acids are CASTGRGALGNTIYF.